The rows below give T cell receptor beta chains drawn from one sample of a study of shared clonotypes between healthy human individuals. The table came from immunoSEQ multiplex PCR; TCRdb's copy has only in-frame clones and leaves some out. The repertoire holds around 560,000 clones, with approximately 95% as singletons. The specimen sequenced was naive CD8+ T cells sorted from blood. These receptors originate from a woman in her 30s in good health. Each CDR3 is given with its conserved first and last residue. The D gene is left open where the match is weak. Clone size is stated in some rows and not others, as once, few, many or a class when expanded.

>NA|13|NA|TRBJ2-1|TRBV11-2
CASSLGAGYEQFF
TGTGCCAGCAGCTTAGGGGCCGGGTATGAGCAGTTCTTC
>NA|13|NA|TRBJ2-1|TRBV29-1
CSVEGRADDEQFF
TGCAGCGTTGAGGGTCGGGCAGATGATGAGCAGTTCTTC
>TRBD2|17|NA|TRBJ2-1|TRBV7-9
CASSLASGRGLDNEQFF
TGTGCCAGCAGTCTGGCTAGCGGGAGGGGCTTAGACAATGAGCAGTTCTTC
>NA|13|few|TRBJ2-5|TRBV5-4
CASSFESWETQYF
TGTGCCAGCAGCTTCGAATCGTGGGAGACCCAGTACTTC
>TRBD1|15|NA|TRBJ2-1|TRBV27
CASSFRDRVWDEQFF
TGTGCCAGCAGTTTCAGGGACAGGGTTTGGGATGAGCAGTTCTTC
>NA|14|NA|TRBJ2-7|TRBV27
CASSLIGSTYEQYF
TGTGCCAGCAGTTTGATAGGGTCAACGTACGAGCAGTACTTC
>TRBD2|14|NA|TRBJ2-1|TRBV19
CASLGTSGSDEQFF
TGTGCCAGTTTGGGGACTAGCGGGAGTGATGAGCAGTTCTTC
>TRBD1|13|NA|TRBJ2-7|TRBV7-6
CASEDRDTYEQYF
TGTGCCAGCGAAGACAGGGACACCTACGAGCAGTACTTC
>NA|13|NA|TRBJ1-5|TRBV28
CASDINSNQPQHF
TGTGCCAGCGACATAAATAGCAATCAGCCCCAGCATTTT
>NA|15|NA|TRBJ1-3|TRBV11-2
CASSLGVAPGNTIYF
TGTGCCAGCAGCTTAGGGGTTGCTCCTGGAAACACCATATATTTT
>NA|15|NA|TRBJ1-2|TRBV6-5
CASSYSRGSGYGYTF
TGTGCCAGCAGTTACTCGAGAGGGTCTGGCTATGGCTACACCTTC
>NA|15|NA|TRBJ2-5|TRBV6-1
CASSHYSNYQETQYF
TGTGCCAGCAGTCATTACAGCAATTACCAAGAGACCCAGTACTTC
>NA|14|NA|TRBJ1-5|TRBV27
CASSHGTPLGPQHF
TGTGCCAGCAGTCACGGGACCCCTCTGGGGCCCCAGCATTTT
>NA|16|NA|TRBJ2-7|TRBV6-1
CASSEFGSSGSYEQYF
TGTGCCAGCAGTGAATTTGGTAGCTCCGGCTCCTACGAGCAGTACTTC